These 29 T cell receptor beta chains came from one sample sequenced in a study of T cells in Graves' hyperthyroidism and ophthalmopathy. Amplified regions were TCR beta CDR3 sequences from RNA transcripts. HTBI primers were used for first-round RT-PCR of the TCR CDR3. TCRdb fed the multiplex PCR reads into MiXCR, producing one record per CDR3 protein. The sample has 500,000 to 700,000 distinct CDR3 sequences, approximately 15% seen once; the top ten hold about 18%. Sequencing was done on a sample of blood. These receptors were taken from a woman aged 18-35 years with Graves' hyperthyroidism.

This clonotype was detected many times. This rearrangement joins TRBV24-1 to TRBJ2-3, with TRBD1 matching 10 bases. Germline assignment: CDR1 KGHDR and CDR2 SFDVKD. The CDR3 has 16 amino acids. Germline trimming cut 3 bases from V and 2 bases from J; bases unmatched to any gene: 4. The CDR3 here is CATSDDRGRVTDTQYF. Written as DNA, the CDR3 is TGTGCCACCAGTGATGACAGGGGGCGCGTCACAGATACGCAGTATTTT.

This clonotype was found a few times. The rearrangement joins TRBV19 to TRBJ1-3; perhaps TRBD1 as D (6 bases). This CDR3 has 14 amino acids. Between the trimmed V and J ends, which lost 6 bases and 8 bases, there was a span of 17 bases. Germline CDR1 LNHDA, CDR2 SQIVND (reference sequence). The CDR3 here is CASRVQGSADTIYF. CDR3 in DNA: TGTGCCAGTAGGGTACAGGGTTCCGCAGACACCATATATTTT. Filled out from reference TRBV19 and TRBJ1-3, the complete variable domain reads DGGITQSPKYLFRKEGQNVTLSCEQNLNHDAMYWYRQDPGQGLRLIYYSQIVNDFQKGDIAEGYSVSREKKESFPLTVTSAQKNPTAFYLCASRVQGSADTIYFGEGSWLTVV.

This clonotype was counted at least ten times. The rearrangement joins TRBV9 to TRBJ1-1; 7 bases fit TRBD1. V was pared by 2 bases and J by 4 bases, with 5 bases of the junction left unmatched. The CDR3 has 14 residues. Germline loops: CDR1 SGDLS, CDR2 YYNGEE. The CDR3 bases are TGTGCCAGCAGCGTTCAACCAGGGGGCACTGAAGCTTTCTTT. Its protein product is CASSVQPGGTEAFF.

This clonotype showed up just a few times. CDR3 residues: CASAPRPLPGYGYTF. CDR3 DNA: TGTGCCAGCGCTCCCCGCCCACTACCCGGGTATGGCTACACCTTC. This chain links TRBV6-2 or TRBV6-3 with TRBJ1-2; no firm D call. CDR3 size: 15 residues. The V gene lost 8 bases and the J gene lost 5 bases, with 21 bases spanning the gap. Germline CDR1 and CDR2: MNHEY and SVGEGT.

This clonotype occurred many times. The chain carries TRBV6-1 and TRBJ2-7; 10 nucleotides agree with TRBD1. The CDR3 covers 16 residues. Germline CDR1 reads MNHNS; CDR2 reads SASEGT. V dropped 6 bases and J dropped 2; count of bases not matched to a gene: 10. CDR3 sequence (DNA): TGTGCCAGCAGAAATGACCGGGACAGGGGCCCCTACGAGCAGTACTTC. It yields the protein CASRNDRDRGPYEQYF.

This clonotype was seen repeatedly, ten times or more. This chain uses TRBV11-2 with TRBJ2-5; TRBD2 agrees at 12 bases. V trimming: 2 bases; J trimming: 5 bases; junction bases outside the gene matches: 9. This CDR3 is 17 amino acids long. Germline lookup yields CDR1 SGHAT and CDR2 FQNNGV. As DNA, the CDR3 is TGTGCCAGCAGCTTAAGAATGGGACTAGCGGGTCCGGAGACCCAGTACTTC. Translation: CASSLRMGLAGPETQYF.

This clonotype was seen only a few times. CDR3 nucleotide sequence: TGTGCCAGCAGTTTATGGCCTCCTGGGACTAGCGGGAGCCCAGGAGTTAATGAGCAGTTCTTC. Encoded protein: CASSLWPPGTSGSPGVNEQFF. This chain uses TRBV27 with TRBJ2-1; 14 bases align to TRBD2. This CDR3 has 21 residues. V lost 1 base, J lost 7 bases, and 18 bases stayed unmatched. CDR1 MNHEY and CDR2 SMNVEV come from the germline V gene (reference sequence).

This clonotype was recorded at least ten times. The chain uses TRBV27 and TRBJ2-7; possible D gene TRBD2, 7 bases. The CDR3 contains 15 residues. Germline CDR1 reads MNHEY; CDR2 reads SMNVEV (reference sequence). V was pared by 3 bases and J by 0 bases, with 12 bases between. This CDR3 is CASSFAGASSYEQYF. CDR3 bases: TGTGCCAGCAGTTTTGCGGGGGCAAGCTCCTACGAGCAGTACTTC.

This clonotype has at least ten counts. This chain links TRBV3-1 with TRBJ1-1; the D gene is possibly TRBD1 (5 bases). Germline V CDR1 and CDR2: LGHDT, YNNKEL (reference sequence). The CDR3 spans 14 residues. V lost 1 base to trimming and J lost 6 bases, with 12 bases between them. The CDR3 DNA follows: TGTGCCAGCAGCCAAGCTCGAAGGGACCCTGAAGCTTTCTTT. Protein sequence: CASSQARRDPEAFF.

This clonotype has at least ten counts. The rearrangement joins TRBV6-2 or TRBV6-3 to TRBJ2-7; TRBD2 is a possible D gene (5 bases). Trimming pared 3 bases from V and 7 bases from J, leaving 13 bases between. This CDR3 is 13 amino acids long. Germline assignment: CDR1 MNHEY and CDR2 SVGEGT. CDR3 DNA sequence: TGTGCCAGCAGTTATTACGGGCCGGGAGAGCAGTACTTC. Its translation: CASSYYGPGEQYF.

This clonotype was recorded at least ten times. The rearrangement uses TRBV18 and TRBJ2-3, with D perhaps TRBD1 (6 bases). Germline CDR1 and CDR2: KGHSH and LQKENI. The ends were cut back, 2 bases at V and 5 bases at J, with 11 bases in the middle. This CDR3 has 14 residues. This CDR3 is CASSPVQGIDTQYF. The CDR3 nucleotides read TGTGCCAGCTCACCAGTTCAGGGGATAGATACGCAGTATTTT.

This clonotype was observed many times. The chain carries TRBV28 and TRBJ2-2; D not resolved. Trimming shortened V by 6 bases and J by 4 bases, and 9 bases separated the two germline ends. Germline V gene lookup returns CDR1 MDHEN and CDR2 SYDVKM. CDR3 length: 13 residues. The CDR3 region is CASSRASTGELFF. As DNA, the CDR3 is TGTGCCAGCAGCCGAGCGTCCACCGGGGAGCTGTTTTTT.

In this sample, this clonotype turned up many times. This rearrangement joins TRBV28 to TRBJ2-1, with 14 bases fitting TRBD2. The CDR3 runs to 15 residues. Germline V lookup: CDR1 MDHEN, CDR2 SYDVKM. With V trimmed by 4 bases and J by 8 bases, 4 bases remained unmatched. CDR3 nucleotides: TGTGCCAGCAGTTGGGGGACTAGCGGGGGTTATGAGCAGTTCTTC. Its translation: CASSWGTSGGYEQFF.

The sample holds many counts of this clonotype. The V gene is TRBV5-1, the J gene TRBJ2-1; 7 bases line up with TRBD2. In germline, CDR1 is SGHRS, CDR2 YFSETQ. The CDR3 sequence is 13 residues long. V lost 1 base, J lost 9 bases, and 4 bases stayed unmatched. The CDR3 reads CASSLPGGSEQFF. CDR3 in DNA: TGCGCCAGCAGCTTGCCCGGGGGGAGTGAGCAGTTCTTC.

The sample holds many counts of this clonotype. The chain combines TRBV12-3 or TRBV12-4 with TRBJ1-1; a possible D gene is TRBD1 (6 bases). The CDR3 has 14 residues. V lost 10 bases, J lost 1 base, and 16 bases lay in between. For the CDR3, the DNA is TGTGCCACTGTTTCCGGGGGGCAGAACACTGAAGCTTTCTTT. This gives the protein CATVSGGQNTEAFF.

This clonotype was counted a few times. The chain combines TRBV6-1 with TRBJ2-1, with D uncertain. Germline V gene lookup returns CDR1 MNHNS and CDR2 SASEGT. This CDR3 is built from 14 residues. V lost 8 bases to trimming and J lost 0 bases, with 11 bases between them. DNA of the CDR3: TGTGCCAGCGAAAAAGGTGGCTCCTACAATGAGCAGTTCTTC. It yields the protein CASEKGGSYNEQFF.

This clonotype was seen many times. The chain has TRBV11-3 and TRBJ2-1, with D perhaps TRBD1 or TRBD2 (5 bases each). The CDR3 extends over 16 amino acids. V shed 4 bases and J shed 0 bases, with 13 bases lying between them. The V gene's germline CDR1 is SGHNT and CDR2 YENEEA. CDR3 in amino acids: CASSWGSLSSYNEQFF. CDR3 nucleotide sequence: TGTGCCAGCAGCTGGGGGAGCCTTAGCTCCTACAATGAGCAGTTCTTC.

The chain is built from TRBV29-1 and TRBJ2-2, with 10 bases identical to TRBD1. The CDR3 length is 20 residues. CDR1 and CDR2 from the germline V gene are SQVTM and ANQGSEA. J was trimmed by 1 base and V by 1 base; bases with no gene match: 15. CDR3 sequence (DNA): TGCAGCGTTGAAGGGGGCCCCGGGACAGGGGATCTGTTGAACACCGGGGAGCTGTTTTTT. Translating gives CSVEGGPGTGDLLNTGELFF.

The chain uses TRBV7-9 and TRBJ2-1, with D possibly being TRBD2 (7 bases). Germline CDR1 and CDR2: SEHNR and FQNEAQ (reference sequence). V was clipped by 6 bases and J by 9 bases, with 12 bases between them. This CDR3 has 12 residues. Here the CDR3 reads CASSRGASEQFF. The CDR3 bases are TGTGCCAGCAGTCGGGGGGCTAGTGAGCAGTTCTTC.

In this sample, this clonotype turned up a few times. The CDR3 coding sequence is TGTGCCAGCAGCCTTGGGTTGGGGGTTCATGGCTACACCTTC. Its protein is CASSLGLGVHGYTF. This chain connects TRBV7-9 to TRBJ1-2, with D tentatively TRBD1 (5 bases). The germline V gene encodes CDR1 SEHNR and CDR2 FQNEAQ (reference sequence). V was pared by 5 bases and J by 6 bases, with 16 bases between. This CDR3 has 14 amino acids. The entire variable domain, with the rest obtained from reference TRBV7-9 and TRBJ1-2, is as follows: DTGVSQNPRHKITKRGQNVTFRCDPISEHNRLYWYRQTLGQGPEFLTYFQNEAQLEKSRLLSDRFSAERPKGSFSTLEIQRTEQGDSAMYLCASSLGLGVHGYTFGSGTRLTVV.

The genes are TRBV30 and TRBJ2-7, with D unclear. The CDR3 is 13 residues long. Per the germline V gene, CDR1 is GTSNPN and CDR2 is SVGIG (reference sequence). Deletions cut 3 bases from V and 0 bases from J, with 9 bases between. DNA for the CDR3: TGTGCCTGGAGGTATCGAGCCTCCTACGAGCAGTACTTC. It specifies CAWRYRASYEQYF.

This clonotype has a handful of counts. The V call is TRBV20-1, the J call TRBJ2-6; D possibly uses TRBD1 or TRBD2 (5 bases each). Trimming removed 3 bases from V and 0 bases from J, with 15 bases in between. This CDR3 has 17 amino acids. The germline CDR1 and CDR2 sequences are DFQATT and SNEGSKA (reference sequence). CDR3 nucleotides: TGCAGTGCTAGGGGCCGGGACCCAAGCTCTGGGGCCAACGTCCTGACTTTC. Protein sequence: CSARGRDPSSGANVLTF.

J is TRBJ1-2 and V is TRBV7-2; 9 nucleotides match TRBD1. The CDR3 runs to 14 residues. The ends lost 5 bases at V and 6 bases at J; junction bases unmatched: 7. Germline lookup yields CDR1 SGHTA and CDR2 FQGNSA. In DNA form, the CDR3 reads TGTGCCAGCAGCAGACAGGGGGGAGAGAATGGCTACACCTTC. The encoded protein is CASSRQGGENGYTF.

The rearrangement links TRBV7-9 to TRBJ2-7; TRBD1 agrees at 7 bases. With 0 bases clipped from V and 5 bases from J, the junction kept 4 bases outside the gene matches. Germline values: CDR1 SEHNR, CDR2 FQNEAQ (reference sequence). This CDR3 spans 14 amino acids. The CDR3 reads CASSLAMTGNEQYF. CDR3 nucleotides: TGTGCCAGCAGCTTAGCCATGACAGGGAACGAGCAGTACTTC.

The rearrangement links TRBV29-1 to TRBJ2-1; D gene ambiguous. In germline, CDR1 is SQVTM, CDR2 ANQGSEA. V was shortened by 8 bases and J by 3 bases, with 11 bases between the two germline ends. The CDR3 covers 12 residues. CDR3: CSSLESYNEQFF. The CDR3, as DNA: TGCAGCTCCCTGGAGAGCTACAATGAGCAGTTCTTC.

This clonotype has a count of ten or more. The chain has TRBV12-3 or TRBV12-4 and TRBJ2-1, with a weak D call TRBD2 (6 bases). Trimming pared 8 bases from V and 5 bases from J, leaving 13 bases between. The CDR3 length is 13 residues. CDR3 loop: CASSLGTHNEQFF. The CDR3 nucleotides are TGTGCCAGCTCACTGGGGACTCACAATGAGCAGTTCTTC.

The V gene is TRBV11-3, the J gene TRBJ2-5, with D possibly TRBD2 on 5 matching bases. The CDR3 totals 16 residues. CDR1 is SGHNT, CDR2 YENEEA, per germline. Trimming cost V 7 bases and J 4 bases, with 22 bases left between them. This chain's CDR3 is CASNSRDRGRGETQYF. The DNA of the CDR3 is TGTGCCAGCAACTCTCGGGATCGAGGACGGGGAGAGACCCAGTACTTC.

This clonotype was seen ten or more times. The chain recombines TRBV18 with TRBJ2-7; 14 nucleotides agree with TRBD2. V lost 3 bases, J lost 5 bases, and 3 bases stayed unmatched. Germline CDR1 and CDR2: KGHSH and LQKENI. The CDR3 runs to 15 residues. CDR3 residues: CASSPGLAGGNEQYF. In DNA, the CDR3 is TGTGCCAGCTCACCTGGACTAGCGGGAGGCAACGAGCAGTACTTC.

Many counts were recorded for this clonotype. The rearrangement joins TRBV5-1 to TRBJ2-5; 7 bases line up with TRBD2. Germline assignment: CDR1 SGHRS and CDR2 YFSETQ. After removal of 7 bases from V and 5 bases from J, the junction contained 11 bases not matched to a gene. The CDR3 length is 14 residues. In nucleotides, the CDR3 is TGCGCCAGCTGGAACGGGAGGTTTACGGAGACCCAGTACTTC. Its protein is CASWNGRFTETQYF.